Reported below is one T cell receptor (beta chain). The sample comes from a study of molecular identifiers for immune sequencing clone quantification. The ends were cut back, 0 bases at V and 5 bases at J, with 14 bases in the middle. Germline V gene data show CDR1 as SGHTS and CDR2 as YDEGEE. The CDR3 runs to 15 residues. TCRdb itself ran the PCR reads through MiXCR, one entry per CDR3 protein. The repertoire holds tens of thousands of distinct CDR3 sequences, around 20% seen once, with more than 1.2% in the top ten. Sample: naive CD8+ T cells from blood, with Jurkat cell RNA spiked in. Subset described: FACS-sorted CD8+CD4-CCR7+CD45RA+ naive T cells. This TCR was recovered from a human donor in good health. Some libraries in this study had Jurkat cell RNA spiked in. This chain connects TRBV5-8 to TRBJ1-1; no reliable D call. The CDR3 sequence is CASSLAGSARTEAFF. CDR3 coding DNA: TGTGCCAGCAGCTTGGCCGGGTCCGCTAGGACTGAAGCTTTCTTT.